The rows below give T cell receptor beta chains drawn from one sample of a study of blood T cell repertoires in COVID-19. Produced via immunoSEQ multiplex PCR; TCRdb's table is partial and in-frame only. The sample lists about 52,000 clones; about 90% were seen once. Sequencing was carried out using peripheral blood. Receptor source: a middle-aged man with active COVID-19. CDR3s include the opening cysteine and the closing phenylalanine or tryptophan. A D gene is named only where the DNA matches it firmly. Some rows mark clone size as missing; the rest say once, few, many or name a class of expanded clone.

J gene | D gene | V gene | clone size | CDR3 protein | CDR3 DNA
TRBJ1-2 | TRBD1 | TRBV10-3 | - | CAIERDRKSGYTF | TGTGCCATCGAGCGGGACAGGAAAAGTGGCTACACCTTC
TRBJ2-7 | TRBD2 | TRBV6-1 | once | CASSELAGGSYEQYF | TGTGCCAGCAGTGAGCTCGCGGGAGGGTCCTACGAGCAGTACTTC
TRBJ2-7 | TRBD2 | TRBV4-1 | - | CASSQAPASGGYEQYF | TGCGCCAGCAGCCAAGCCCCGGCTAGCGGGGGCTACGAGCAGTACTTC
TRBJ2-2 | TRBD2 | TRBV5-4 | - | CASSLALAGGRGTGELFF | TGTGCCAGCAGCTTGGCACTAGCGGGGGGCCGAGGCACCGGGGAGCTGTTTTTT
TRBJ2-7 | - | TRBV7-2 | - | CASSLGPDRSYEQYF | TGTGCCAGCAGCTTAGGTCCGGACAGATCCTACGAGCAGTACTTC
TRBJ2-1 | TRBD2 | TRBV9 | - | CASSASSGSHNEQFF | TGTGCCAGCAGCGCGTCTAGCGGGAGCCACAATGAGCAGTTCTTC
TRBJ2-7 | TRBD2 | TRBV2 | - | CASRTESGGRPFF | TGTGCCAGCAGAACTGAGAGCGGGGGCAGACCCTTTTTC
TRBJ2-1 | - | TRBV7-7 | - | CASSLTGGFGHEQFF | TGTGCCAGCAGCTTAACCGGGGGATTTGGGCATGAGCAGTTCTTC
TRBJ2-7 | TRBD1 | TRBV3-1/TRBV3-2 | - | CASSQRTGDSYEQYF | TGTGCCAGCAGCCAAAGGACAGGGGACTCCTACGAGCAGTACTTC
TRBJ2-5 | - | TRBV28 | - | CASSLLPSVRETQYF | TGTGCCAGCAGTTTATTACCAAGCGTCCGGGAGACCCAGTACTTC
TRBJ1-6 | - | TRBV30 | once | CAWSQGGSPLHF | TGTGCCTGGAGTCAAGGCGGATCACCCCTCCACTTT
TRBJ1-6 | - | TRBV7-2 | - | CASSLEAGSYNSPLHF | TGTGCCAGCAGCTTAGAGGCAGGGTCCTATAATTCACCCCTCCACTTT
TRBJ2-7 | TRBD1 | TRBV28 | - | CASSSRQGANSYEQYF | TGTGCCAGCAGTTCAAGACAGGGGGCCAATTCGTACGAGCAGTACTTC
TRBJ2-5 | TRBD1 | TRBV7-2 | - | CASSLQGTGGKTQYF | TGTGCCAGCAGCCTCCAGGGAACAGGGGGCAAGACCCAGTACTTC
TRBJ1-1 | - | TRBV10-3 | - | CAISQGSPTEAFF | TGTGCCATCAGTCAAGGGAGTCCCACTGAAGCTTTCTTT
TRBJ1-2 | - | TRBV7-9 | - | CASSLAPDTGGYTF | TGTGCCAGCAGCTTAGCGCCGGACACGGGCGGCTACACCTTC
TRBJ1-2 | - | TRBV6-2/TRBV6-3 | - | CASTPQAGMGYGYTF | TGTGCCAGCACCCCACAGGCAGGGATGGGCTATGGCTACACCTTC
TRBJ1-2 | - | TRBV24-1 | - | CATSGGNYGYTF | TGTGCCACCAGTGGGGGCAACTATGGCTACACCTTC
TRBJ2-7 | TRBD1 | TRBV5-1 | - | CASRTGQEVYEQYF | TGCGCCAGCAGAACCGGACAGGAAGTCTACGAGCAGTACTTC
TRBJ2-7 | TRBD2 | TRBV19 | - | CASSRASGSVYEQYF | TGTGCCAGTAGTCGGGCTAGCGGGAGTGTGTACGAGCAGTACTTC
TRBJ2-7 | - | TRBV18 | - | CASSPKQRAGLSEQYF | TGTGCCAGCTCACCAAAACAGAGGGCCGGGCTTTCCGAGCAGTACTTC
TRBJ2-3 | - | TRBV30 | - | CACDQGGGGTDTQYF | TGTGCCTGCGATCAAGGGGGGGGTGGCACAGATACGCAGTATTTT
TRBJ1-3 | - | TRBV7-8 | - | CASSPSGNTIYF | TGTGCCAGCAGCCCGAGCGGAAACACCATATATTTT
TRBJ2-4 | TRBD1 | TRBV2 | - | CASSDPGQLAKNIQYF | TGTGCCAGCAGCGATCCGGGACAGCTAGCCAAAAACATTCAGTACTTC
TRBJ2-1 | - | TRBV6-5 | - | CASGRTQQFF | TGTGCCAGCGGGCGGACTCAGCAGTTCTTC
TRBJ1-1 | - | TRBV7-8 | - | CASSATWNTEAFF | TGTGCCAGCAGCGCGACTTGGAACACTGAAGCTTTCTTT
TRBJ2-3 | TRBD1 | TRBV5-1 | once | CASSFGQGSTDTQYF | TGCGCCAGCAGCTTCGGACAGGGGAGCACAGATACGCAGTATTTT
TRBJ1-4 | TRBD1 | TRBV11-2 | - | CASSFPRDRGRANEKLFF | TGTGCCAGCAGCTTTCCACGGGACAGGGGGCGAGCTAATGAAAAACTGTTTTTT
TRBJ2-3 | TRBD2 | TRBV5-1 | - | CASSPGLDPFTDTQYF | TGCGCCAGCAGCCCAGGACTAGATCCGTTCACAGATACGCAGTATTTT
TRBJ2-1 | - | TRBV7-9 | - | CASSSGTRPTSNEQFF | TGTGCCAGCAGCTCGGGAACTAGACCCACCTCCAATGAGCAGTTCTTC